One sample yielded the 32 T cell receptor beta chains listed below, sequenced in a study of CD8+ T cells in alopecia areata. The sequencing template was cDNA reverse transcribed from extracted RNA. Sequenced by immunoSEQ multiplex PCR; TCRdb stores in-frame clones only, minus some. This table holds fewer than 100,000 clones, approximately 60% found once. The treatment is: oral pan-JAK inhibitor, 5-10 mg twice daily. The specimen was CD8+ T cells sorted from blood, collected at week 4, from a patient treated with tofacitinib. The receptors here all came from a human donor with alopecia areata.

The chain combines TRBV9 with TRBJ1-2; 7 nucleotides line up with TRBD1. The CDR3 spans 12 residues. J was trimmed by 4 bases and V by 4 bases; bases with no gene match: 1. Looked up from germline, CDR1 is SGDLS and CDR2 is YYNGEE. CDR3 in DNA: TGTGCCAGCAGCCCAGGGGGCTATGGCTACACCTTC. Translating gives CASSPGGYGYTF.

The genes are TRBV5-1 and TRBJ2-5, with 8 bases identical to TRBD2. V shed 0 bases and J 5 bases; nucleotides not matched to a gene: 6. Germline loops: CDR1 SGHRS, CDR2 YFSETQ. The CDR3 is made up of 15 amino acids. The CDR3 protein is CASSLVVSGDETQYF. The CDR3 bases are TGCGCCAGCAGCTTGGTTGTTAGCGGGGACGAGACCCAGTACTTC.

The rearrangement joins TRBV5-4 to TRBJ2-1, with D unresolved. V lost 4 bases and J 5 bases, leaving 16 bases between the germline ends. This CDR3 comprises 15 residues. Looked up from germline, CDR1 is SGHNT and CDR2 is YYREEE (reference sequence). The DNA of the CDR3 is TGTGCCAGCAGCCCATTTCCTCTAGTGCACAATGAGCAGTTCTTC. Amino acid sequence: CASSPFPLVHNEQFF.

In its sample, this clone was seen a few times. The chain joins TRBV5-1 to TRBJ2-1; possible D gene TRBD1, 6 bases. Trimming took off 2 bases at V and 4 bases at J, with 16 bases between the two ends. This CDR3 is 16 amino acids long. Germline assignment: CDR1 SGHRS and CDR2 YFSETQ. This CDR3 reads CASSFVRTALYNEQFF. The CDR3 DNA reads TGCGCCAGCAGCTTTGTTCGGACAGCCCTTTACAATGAGCAGTTCTTC.

The V call is TRBV7-9, the J call TRBJ2-7, with D unresolved. The CDR3 spans 14 residues. Germline-derived CDR1 and CDR2 are SEHNR and FQNEAQ (reference sequence). V lost 2 bases and J lost 5, with 13 bases in between. The chain's CDR3 is CASSLSTRLNEQYF. Here the CDR3 DNA reads TGTGCCAGCAGCTTATCTACTCGCCTGAACGAGCAGTACTTC.

The V and J genes are TRBV28 and TRBJ2-7; D is ambiguous. Germline V CDR1 and CDR2: MDHEN, SYDVKM. With 8 bases removed from V and 2 bases from J, the gap between germline ends came to 16 bases. This CDR3 contains 14 residues. CDR3: CASQDLQPTYEQYF. The CDR3 region has the DNA TGTGCCAGCCAAGATTTACAGCCGACCTACGAGCAGTACTTC.

The chain uses TRBV4-1 and TRBJ1-1; D may be TRBD1 (6 bases). Germline CDR1 MGHRA, CDR2 YSYEKL. The CDR3 consists of 14 residues. Trimming pared 4 bases from V and 6 bases from J, leaving 15 bases between. The CDR3 coding sequence is TGCGCCAGCAGCCCGATGTACGAGGGGGCTGAAGCTTTCTTT. This sequence encodes CASSPMYEGAEAFF.

The genes are TRBV29-1 and TRBJ1-2; D might be TRBD1 (5 bases). Looked up from germline, CDR1 is SQVTM and CDR2 is ANQGSEA. V was clipped by 8 bases and J by 6 bases, with 16 bases between them. CDR3 length equals 12 residues. CDR3 sequence: CSTYDSLHGYTF. The CDR3 DNA reads TGCAGCACCTATGACAGTCTTCATGGCTACACCTTC. Full variable domain (rest looked up from reference TRBV29-1 and TRBJ1-2): SAVISQKPSRDICQRGTSLTIQCQVDSQVTMMFWYRQQPGQSLTLIATANQGSEATYESGFVIDKFPISRPNLTFSTLTVSNMSPEDSSIYLCSTYDSLHGYTFGSGTRLTVV.

This clone was seen only a few times. This rearrangement joins TRBV7-9 to TRBJ2-1; D is undetermined. Germline CDR1 is SEHNR and CDR2 is FQNEAQ (reference sequence). CDR3 size: 15 residues. Trimming pared 1 base from V and 1 base from J, leaving 8 bases between. This chain's CDR3 is CASSLVAFSYNEQFF. DNA of the CDR3: TGTGCCAGCAGCTTAGTTGCTTTTTCCTACAATGAGCAGTTCTTC.

Only a few counts were recorded for this clone. The chain carries TRBV4-3 and TRBJ2-5, with D possibly called TRBD1 or TRBD2 (5 bases each). CDR3 length: 15 residues. Deletions cut 1 base from V and 1 base from J, with 10 bases between. Germline values: CDR1 LGHNA, CDR2 YSLEER. The DNA for the CDR3 is TGCGCCAGCAGCCAAGGTTCTGGGGGCCAAGAGACCCAGTACTTC. Encoded protein: CASSQGSGGQETQYF.

The chain combines TRBV11-3 with TRBJ2-7, with D possibly matching TRBD1 (7 bases). Judging by the DNA end, TRBJ2-5 fits better; the J call may be wrong. Germline assignment: CDR1 SGHNT and CDR2 YENEEA. This CDR3 region has 15 residues. The CDR3 sequence is CASSLAGGGGETQYF. Written as DNA, the CDR3 is TGTGCCAGCAGCTTAGCAGGAGGGGGCGGAGAGACCCAGTACTTC.

J is TRBJ2-7 and V is TRBV7-8; D call uncertain. The CDR3 covers 15 residues. CDR1 and CDR2 from the germline V gene are SGHVS and FQNEAQ. Trimming removed 1 base at V and 2 bases at J, with 12 bases between. CDR3 region: CASSLDWSAAYEQYF. The CDR3 coding sequence is TGTGCCAGCAGCTTAGATTGGAGCGCCGCCTACGAGCAGTACTTC. The variable domain in full, completed from reference TRBV7-8 and TRBJ2-7, reads GAGVSQSPRYKVAKRGQDVALRCDPISGHVSLFWYQQALGQGPEFLTYFQNEAQLDKSGLPSDRFFAERPEGSVSTLKIQRTQQEDSAVYLCASSLDWSAAYEQYFGPGTRLTVT.

The chain employs TRBV28 and TRBJ1-2, with a possible D match to TRBD1 (6 bases). Trimming took 6 bases from V and 3 from J, leaving 23 bases between them. Looked up from germline, CDR1 is MDHEN and CDR2 is SYDVKM. The CDR3 length is 17 residues. The CDR3 nucleotides read TGTGCCAGCAGAACTTTTACAGGGCTGGAGAGGGACTATGGCTACACCTTC. Residues: CASRTFTGLERDYGYTF.

The chain uses TRBV6-1 and TRBJ1-5, with D uncertain. Trimming cost V 7 bases and J 8 bases, with 18 bases left between them. Germline loops: CDR1 MNHNS, CDR2 SASEGT. The CDR3 has 14 residues. The CDR3 DNA follows: TGTGCCAGCATCGAGACGGCCAACGTTAAGCCCCAGCATTTT. This codes for CASIETANVKPQHF.

The V call is TRBV25-1, the J call TRBJ2-1; D is ambiguous. Deletions cut 1 base from V and 9 bases from J, with 10 bases between. CDR3 length: 13 residues. CDR1 and CDR2 from the germline V gene are MGHDK and SYGVNS. CDR3 in amino acids: CASSEWSQGEQFF. Written as DNA, the CDR3 is TGTGCCAGCAGTGAATGGTCCCAAGGTGAGCAGTTCTTC.

This clone was found a few times. The rearrangement joins TRBV6-5 to TRBJ2-1; TRBD2 might be the D (6 bases). The CDR3 consists of 16 residues. V shed 0 bases and J shed 6 bases, with 15 bases lying between them. CDR1 and CDR2 (germline): MNHEY, SVGAGI. The CDR3 spells CASSYSRRGKGNEQFF. CDR3 in DNA: TGTGCCAGCAGTTACTCGCGGAGGGGAAAGGGCAATGAGCAGTTCTTC.

The rearrangement uses TRBV18 and TRBJ2-1, with TRBD2 as a possible D gene (6 bases). The germline gives CDR1 KGHSH, CDR2 LQKENI. CDR3 length: 14 residues. Trimming removed 6 bases at V and 2 bases at J, with 11 bases between. CDR3 sequence: CASSTRGTYNEQFF. The CDR3 bases are TGTGCCAGCTCGACTAGAGGCACCTACAATGAGCAGTTCTTC.

This clone was observed a handful of times. The chain carries TRBV30 and TRBJ1-5; TRBD1 aligns across 7 bases. The germline CDR1 and CDR2 sequences are GTSNPN and SVGIG (reference sequence). Trimming cost V 0 bases and J 0 bases; bases outside gene matches: 2. This CDR3 is 15 amino acids long. CDR3 DNA: TGTGCCTGGAGTGTGGGGACAGATAGCAATCAGCCCCAGCATTTT. Residues: CAWSVGTDSNQPQHF.

The chain combines TRBV27 with TRBJ2-1; no clear D gene. In germline, CDR1 is MNHEY, CDR2 SMNVEV (reference sequence). V lost 5 bases to trimming and J lost 10 bases, with 9 bases between them. This CDR3 spans 11 amino acids. The DNA of the CDR3 is TGTGCCAGCAGTCCTGGTGCCGAGCAGTTCTTC. Protein sequence: CASSPGAEQFF.

This clone was seen just once. The chain recombines TRBV30 with TRBJ1-2, with D possibly TRBD1 on 6 matching bases. This CDR3 comprises 15 residues. Trimming stripped 0 bases from V and 4 bases from J, with 15 bases between. Germline-derived CDR1 and CDR2 are GTSNPN and SVGIG (reference sequence). CDR3 nucleotide sequence: TGTGCCTGGAGTGTATTTACAGGGTTATCCTATGGCTACACCTTC. Translating it yields CAWSVFTGLSYGYTF.

Written as DNA, the CDR3 is TGTGCCAGCAGACTAGCTAATGAGCAGTTCTTC. Amino acids: CASRLANEQFF. The V and J genes are TRBV27 and TRBJ2-1; D may be TRBD2 (6 bases). Trimming removed 6 bases from V and 7 bases from J, with 7 bases in between. The length of the CDR3 is 11 residues. The V gene's germline CDR1 is MNHEY and CDR2 SMNVEV (reference sequence).

V and J are TRBV5-6 and TRBJ1-5, with unresolved D. The V gene lost 1 base and the J gene lost 4 bases, with 12 bases spanning the gap. The CDR3 spans 15 residues. Germline V CDR1 and CDR2: SGHDT, YYEEEE. CDR3 in amino acids: CASSLFVAENQPQHF. CDR3 nucleotide sequence: TGTGCCAGCAGCTTGTTTGTGGCAGAGAATCAGCCCCAGCATTTT.

This clone appeared once. V is TRBV27 and J is TRBJ1-6; maybe TRBD1 (5 bases). Germline-derived CDR1 and CDR2 are MNHEY and SMNVEV (reference sequence). V lost 9 bases, J lost 10 bases, and 13 bases lay in between. The CDR3 has 12 amino acids. This CDR3 reads CARRQGISPLHF. The CDR3 DNA sequence: TGTGCCAGACGGCAGGGAATATCACCCCTCCACTTT.

V and J are TRBV28 and TRBJ1-1; 7 bases align to TRBD1. Germline trimming cut 4 bases from V and 1 base from J; bases unmatched to any gene: 3. This CDR3 spans 14 amino acids. The germline V gene encodes CDR1 MDHEN and CDR2 SYDVKM. The CDR3, as DNA: TGTGCCAGCAGTTCGGACAGGCGGAACACTGAAGCTTTCTTT. Its translation is CASSSDRRNTEAFF.

The chain combines TRBV4-2 with TRBJ1-2, with D perhaps matching TRBD1 (5 bases). V dropped 4 bases and J dropped 7 bases, with 19 bases sitting between them. CDR3 length: 15 amino acids. CDR1 LGHNA and CDR2 YNFKEQ come from the germline V gene. The CDR3 DNA is TGTGCCAGCAGCCGAGGGACCGGCCAAACCGGTGGCTACACCTTC. This sequence encodes CASSRGTGQTGGYTF.

This clone was detected only a few times. The genes are TRBV28 and TRBJ2-3; possible D gene TRBD1, 6 bases. The germline V gene has CDR1 MDHEN and CDR2 SYDVKM. This CDR3 has 15 amino acids. The ends were cut back, 5 bases at V and 2 bases at J, with 14 bases in the middle. The CDR3 loop reads CASSTRQDLTDTQYF. CDR3 bases: TGTGCCAGCAGTACCAGACAGGACCTCACAGATACGCAGTATTTT.

The table lists this clone with a few counts. The rearrangement joins TRBV6-4 to TRBJ2-3; unclear D gene. There are 14 residues in the CDR3. The ends were cut back, 3 bases at V and 6 bases at J, with 13 bases in the middle. Germline V gene lookup returns CDR1 MRHNA and CDR2 SNTAGT. The CDR3 DNA sequence: TGTGCCAGCAGTGAGTTACCGCTGAGTGATACGCAGTATTTT. Its translation is CASSELPLSDTQYF.

CDR3 loop: CASSEIEEQFF. The DNA of the CDR3 is TGTGCCAGCAGTGAAATTGAAGAGCAGTTCTTC. The chain links TRBV25-1 to TRBJ2-1; no clear D. CDR1 MGHDK and CDR2 SYGVNS come from the germline V gene. V lost 2 bases and J lost 10, with 6 bases in between. This CDR3 spans 11 amino acids.

The chain carries TRBV27 and TRBJ2-7; TRBD1 aligns across 10 bases. The CDR3 runs to 13 residues. V dropped 10 bases and J dropped 3; count of bases not matched to a gene: 6. Germline CDR1 MNHEY, CDR2 SMNVEV (reference sequence). The DNA for the CDR3 is TGTGCCACGGGGACAGGGGATGTCTACGAGCAGTACTTC. It encodes CATGTGDVYEQYF.

This clone was observed once. This sequence joins TRBV19 and TRBJ2-1; 10 positions agree with TRBD2. The germline CDR1 and CDR2 sequences are LNHDA and SQIVND (reference sequence). This CDR3 is 15 amino acids long. V shed 4 bases and J 4 bases; nucleotides not matched to a gene: 4. The chain's CDR3 is CASSSGTSAYNEQFF. In DNA form, the CDR3 reads TGTGCCAGTAGTAGCGGGACTAGCGCGTACAATGAGCAGTTCTTC.

This sequence joins TRBV4-3 and TRBJ2-7; D is unresolved. The V and J ends lost 0 bases and 1 base respectively, with 10 bases between them. Germline CDR1 reads LGHNA; CDR2 reads YSLEER. CDR3 size: 15 residues. CDR3 sequence: CASSQDPGKSYEQYF. The CDR3 DNA follows: TGCGCCAGCAGCCAAGACCCCGGAAAGTCCTACGAGCAGTACTTC.

This clone was observed a handful of times. The J gene is TRBJ1-2, the V gene TRBV2, with D perhaps TRBD1 (6 bases). Trimming left V 5 bases short and J 5 bases short, with 18 bases between. The V gene's germline CDR1 is SNHLY and CDR2 FYNNEI. The CDR3 has 15 amino acids. DNA of the CDR3: TGTGCCAGCAGTTTAGCGCTGGGGGGCACTTATGGCTACACCTTC. Amino acids: CASSLALGGTYGYTF.